This TCR beta chain was profiled in a study of blood T cells in healthy people across ages. The use of a sample-barcoded 5' primer and a J-beta primer mix characterized a second PCR of about 7 to 12 cycles. TCRdb re-analysed the 5' RACE reads in MiXCR, keeping a single row per CDR3 protein. The sample has over 1,300,000 distinct CDR3 sequences, approximately 63% seen once. Findings and caveats of the study: Per million T cells, TCR beta diversity dropped roughly linearly as age increased. The study lacked donor CMV status, which possibly confounded expanded clonotype changes. Total diversity from one million sequenced T cells was likely underestimated.

The CDR3 has 14 residues. Between the trimmed V and J ends, which lost 8 bases and 4 bases, there was a span of 18 bases. Germline CDR1 and CDR2: SGHVS and FQNEAQ. A remark on this clonotype: Its specificity is unknown.

The sequence was obtained from a man aged 18 to 30 in good health. The sample was blood. This sequence joins TRBV7-8 and TRBJ2-7; perhaps TRBD2 as D (6 bases). The DNA for the CDR3 is TGTGCCAGCGCTGGGGGGATTAAGTTTTACGAGCAGTACTTC. This gives the protein CASAGGIKFYEQYF. The full variable domain, completed using reference TRBV7-8 and TRBJ2-7, is GAGVSQSPRYKVAKRGQDVALRCDPISGHVSLFWYQQALGQGPEFLTYFQNEAQLDKSGLPSDRFFAERPEGSVSTLKIQRTQQEDSAVYLCASAGGIKFYEQYFGPGTRLTVT.